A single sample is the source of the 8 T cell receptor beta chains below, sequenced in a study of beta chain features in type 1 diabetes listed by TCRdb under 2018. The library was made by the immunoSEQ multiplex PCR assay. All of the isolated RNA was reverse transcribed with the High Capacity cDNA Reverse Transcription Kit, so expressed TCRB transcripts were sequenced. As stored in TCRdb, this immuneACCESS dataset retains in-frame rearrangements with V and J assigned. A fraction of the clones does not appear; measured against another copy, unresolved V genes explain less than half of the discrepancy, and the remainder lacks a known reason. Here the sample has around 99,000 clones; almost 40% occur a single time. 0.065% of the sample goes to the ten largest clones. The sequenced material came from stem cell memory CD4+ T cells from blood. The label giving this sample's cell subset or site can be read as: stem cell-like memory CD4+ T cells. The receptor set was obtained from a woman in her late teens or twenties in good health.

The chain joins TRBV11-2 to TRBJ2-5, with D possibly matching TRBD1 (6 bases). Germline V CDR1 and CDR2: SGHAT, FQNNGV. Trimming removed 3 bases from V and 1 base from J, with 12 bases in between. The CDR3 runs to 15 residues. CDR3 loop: CASSFLLQGQETQYF. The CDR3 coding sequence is TGTGCCAGCAGCTTTCTCCTACAGGGCCAAGAGACCCAGTACTTC.

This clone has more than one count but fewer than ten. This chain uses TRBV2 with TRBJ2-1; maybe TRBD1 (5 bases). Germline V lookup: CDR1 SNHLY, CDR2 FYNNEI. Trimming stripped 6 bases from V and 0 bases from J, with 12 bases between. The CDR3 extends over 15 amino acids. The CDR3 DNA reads TGTGCCAGCAGGGGGCACAGGAGCTCCTACAATGAGCAGTTCTTC. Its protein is CASRGHRSSYNEQFF.

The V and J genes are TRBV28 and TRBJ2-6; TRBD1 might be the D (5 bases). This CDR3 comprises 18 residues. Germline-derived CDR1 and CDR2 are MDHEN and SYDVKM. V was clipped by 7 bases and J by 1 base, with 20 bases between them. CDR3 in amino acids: CASIRLKGRKSGANVLTF. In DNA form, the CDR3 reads TGTGCCAGCATACGCCTTAAGGGGCGCAAGTCTGGGGCCAACGTCCTGACTTTC. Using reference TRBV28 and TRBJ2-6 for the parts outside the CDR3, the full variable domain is DVKVTQSSRYLVKRTGEKVFLECVQDMDHENMFWYRQDPGLGLRLIYFSYDVKMKEKGDIPEGYSVSREKKERFSLILESASTNQTSMYLCASIRLKGRKSGANVLTFGAGSRLTVL.

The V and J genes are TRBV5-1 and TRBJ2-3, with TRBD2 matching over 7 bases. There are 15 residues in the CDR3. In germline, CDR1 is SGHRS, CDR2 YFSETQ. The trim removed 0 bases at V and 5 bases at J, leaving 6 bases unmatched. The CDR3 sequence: CASSLGGLPGDTQYF. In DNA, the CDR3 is TGCGCCAGCAGCTTGGGGGGACTACCAGGAGATACGCAGTATTTT.

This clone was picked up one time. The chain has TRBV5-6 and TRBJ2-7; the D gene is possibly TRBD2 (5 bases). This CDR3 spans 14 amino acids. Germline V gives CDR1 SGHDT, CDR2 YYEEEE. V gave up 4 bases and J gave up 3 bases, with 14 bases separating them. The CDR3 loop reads CASSITRTRYEQYF. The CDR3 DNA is TGTGCCAGCAGCATAACTAGGACTCGCTACGAGCAGTACTTC.

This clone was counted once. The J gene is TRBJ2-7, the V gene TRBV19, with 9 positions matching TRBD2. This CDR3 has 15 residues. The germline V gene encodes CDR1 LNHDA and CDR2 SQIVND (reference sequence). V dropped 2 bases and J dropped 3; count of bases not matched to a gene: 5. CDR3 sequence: CASSILLAGLYEQYF. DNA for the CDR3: TGTGCCAGTAGTATATTGCTAGCGGGACTCTACGAGCAGTACTTC.

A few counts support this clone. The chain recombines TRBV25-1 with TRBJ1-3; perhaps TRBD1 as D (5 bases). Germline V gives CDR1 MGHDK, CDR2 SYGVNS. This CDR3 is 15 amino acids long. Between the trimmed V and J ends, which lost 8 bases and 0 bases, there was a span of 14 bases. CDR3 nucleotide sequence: TGTGCCAGCTGGGGGGGTTCAGCCTCTGGAAACACCATATATTTT. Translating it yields CASWGGSASGNTIYF.

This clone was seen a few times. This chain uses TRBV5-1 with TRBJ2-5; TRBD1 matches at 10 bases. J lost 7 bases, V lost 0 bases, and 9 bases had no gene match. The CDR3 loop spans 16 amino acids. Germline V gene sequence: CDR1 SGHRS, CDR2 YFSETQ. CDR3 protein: CASSLGMGQGRGTQYF. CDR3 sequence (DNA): TGCGCCAGCAGCTTGGGAATGGGACAGGGGAGAGGGACCCAGTACTTC.